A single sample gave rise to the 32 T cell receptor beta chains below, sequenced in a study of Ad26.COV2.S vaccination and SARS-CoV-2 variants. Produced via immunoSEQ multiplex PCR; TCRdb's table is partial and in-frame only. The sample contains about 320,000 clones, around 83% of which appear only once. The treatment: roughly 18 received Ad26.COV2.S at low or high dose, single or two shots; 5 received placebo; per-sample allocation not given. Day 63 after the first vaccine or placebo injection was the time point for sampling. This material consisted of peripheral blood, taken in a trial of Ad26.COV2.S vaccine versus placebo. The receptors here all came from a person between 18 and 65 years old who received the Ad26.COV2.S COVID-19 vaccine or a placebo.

CDR3 nucleotide sequence: TGTGCCAGCAGCCAAACCGGGACACCCTACGAGCAGTACTTC. This gives the protein CASSQTGTPYEQYF. The chain carries TRBV9 and TRBJ2-7; weak D call: TRBD1 (6 bases). Per germline, CDR1 SGDLS and CDR2 YYNGEE. This CDR3 is built from 14 residues. Trimming left V 4 bases short and J 2 bases short, with 13 bases between.

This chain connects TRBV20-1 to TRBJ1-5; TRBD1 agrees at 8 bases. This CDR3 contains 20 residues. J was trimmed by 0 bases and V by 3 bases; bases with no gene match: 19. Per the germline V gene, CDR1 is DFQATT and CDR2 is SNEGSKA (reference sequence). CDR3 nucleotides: TGCAGTGCTAGTGCGCCACCCGGGACACAGGGGGGTTATAGCAATCAGCCCCAGCATTTT. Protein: CSASAPPGTQGGYSNQPQHF.

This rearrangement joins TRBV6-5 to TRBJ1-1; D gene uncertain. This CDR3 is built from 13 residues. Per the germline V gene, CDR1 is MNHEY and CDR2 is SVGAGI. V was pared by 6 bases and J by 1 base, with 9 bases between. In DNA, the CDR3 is TGTGCCAGCAGCCTCTACACGAACACTGAAGCTTTCTTT. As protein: CASSLYTNTEAFF.

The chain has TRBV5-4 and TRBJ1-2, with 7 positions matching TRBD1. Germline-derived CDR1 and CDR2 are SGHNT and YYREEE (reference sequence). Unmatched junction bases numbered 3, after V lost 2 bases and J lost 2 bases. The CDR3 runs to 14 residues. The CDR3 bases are TGTGCCAGCAGCTTAGGGGGACAGAACTATGGCTACACCTTC. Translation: CASSLGGQNYGYTF.

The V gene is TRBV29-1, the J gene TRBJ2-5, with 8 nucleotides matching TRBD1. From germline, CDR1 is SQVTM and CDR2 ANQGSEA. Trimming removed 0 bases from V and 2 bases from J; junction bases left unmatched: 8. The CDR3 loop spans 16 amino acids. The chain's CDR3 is CSVEDGTGTIQETQYF. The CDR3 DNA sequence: TGCAGCGTTGAAGACGGGACAGGCACCATTCAAGAGACCCAGTACTTC. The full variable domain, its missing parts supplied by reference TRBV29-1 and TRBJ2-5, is SAVISQKPSRDICQRGTSLTIQCQVDSQVTMMFWYRQQPGQSLTLIATANQGSEATYESGFVIDKFPISRPNLTFSTLTVSNMSPEDSSIYLCSVEDGTGTIQETQYFGPGTRLLVL.

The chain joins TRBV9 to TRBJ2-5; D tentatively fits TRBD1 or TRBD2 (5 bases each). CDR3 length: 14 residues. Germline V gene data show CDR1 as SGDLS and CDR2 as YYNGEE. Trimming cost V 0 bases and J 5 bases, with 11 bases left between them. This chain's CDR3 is CASSVGLWGETQYF. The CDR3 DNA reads TGTGCCAGCAGCGTAGGATTGTGGGGGGAGACCCAGTACTTC.

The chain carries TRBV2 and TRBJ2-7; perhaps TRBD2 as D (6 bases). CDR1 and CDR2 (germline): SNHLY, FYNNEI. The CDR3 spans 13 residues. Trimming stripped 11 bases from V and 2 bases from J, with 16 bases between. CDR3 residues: CAGGGAGTYEQYF. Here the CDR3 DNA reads TGTGCCGGTGGCGGGGCTGGGACCTACGAGCAGTACTTC.

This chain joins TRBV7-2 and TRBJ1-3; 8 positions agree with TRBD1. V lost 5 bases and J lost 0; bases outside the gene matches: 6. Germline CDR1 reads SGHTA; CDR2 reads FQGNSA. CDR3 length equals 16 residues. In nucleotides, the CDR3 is TGTGCCAGCAGCACGACAGGGGTACGCTCTGGAAACACCATATATTTT. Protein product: CASSTTGVRSGNTIYF.

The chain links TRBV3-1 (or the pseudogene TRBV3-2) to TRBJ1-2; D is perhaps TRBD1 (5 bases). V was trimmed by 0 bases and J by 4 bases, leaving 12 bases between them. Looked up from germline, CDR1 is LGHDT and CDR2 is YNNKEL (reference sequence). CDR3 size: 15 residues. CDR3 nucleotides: TGTGCCAGCAGCCAAGACAGGGATCTGGGCTATGGCTACACCTTC. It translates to CASSQDRDLGYGYTF.

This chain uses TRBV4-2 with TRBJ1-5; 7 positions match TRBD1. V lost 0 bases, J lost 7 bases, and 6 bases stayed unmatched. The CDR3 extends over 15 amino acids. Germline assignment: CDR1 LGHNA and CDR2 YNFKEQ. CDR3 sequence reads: CASSQEYRGLQPQHF. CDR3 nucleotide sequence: TGTGCCAGCAGCCAAGAATACAGGGGACTCCAGCCCCAGCATTTT.

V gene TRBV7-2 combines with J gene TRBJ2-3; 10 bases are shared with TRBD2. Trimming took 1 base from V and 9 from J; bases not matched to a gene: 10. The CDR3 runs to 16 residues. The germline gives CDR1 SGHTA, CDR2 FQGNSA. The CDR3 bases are TGTGCCAGCAGCTTAGATATTAGCGGGGGGTTTAAGACGCAGTATTTT. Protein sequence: CASSLDISGGFKTQYF.

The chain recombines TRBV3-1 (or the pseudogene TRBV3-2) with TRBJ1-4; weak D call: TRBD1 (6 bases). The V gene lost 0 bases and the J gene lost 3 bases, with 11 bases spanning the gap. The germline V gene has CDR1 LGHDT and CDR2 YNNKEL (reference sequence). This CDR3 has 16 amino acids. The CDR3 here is CASSQDKTGANEKLFF. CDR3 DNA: TGTGCCAGCAGCCAAGATAAGACAGGCGCTAATGAAAAACTGTTTTTT.

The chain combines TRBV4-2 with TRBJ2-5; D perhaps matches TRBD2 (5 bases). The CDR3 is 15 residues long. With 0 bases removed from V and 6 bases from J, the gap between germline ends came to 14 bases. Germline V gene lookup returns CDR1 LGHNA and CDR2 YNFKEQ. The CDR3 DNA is TGTGCCAGCAGCCAAGAAGGGATTAGAGGGCAGACCCAGTACTTC. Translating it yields CASSQEGIRGQTQYF.

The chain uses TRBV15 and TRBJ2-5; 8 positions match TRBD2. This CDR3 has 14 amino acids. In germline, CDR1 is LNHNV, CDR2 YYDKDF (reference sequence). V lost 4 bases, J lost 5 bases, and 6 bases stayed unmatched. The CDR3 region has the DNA TGTGCCACCAGCATCGGGGGGGCCCTGGAGACCCAGTACTTC. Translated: CATSIGGALETQYF.

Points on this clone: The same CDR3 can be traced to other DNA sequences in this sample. The DNA of the CDR3 is TGTGCCAGTAGTATAGGCGAAAAACTGTTTTTT. This gives the protein CASSIGEKLFF. The V call is TRBV19, the J call TRBJ1-4, with no clear D. V shed 1 base and J shed 8 bases, with 2 bases lying between them. The CDR3 length is 11 residues. CDR1 is LNHDA and CDR2 is SQIVND in the germline V gene (reference sequence).

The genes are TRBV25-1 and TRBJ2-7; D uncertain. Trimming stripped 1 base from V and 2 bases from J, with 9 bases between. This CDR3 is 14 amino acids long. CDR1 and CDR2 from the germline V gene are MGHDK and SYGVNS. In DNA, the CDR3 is TGTGCCAGCAGTGAATCGGGCAGGACCTACGAGCAGTACTTC. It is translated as CASSESGRTYEQYF.

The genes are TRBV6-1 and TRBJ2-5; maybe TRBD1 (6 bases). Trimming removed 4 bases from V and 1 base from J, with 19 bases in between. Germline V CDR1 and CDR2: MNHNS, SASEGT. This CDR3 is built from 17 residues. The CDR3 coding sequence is TGTGCCAGCAGTGCGACCAGGACAGTGAGTTTCCAAGAGACCCAGTACTTC. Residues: CASSATRTVSFQETQYF.

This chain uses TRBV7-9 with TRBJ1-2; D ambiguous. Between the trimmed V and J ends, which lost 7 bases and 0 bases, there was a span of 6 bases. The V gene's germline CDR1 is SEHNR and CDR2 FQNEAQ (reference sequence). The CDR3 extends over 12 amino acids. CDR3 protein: CASNLANYGYTF. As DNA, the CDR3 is TGTGCCAGCAACCTAGCTAACTATGGCTACACCTTC.

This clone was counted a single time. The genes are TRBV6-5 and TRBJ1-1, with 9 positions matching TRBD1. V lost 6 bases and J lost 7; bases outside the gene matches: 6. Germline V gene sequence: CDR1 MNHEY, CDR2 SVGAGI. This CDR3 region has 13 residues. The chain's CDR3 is CASSWDRVGEAFF. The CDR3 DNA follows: TGTGCCAGCAGCTGGGACAGGGTGGGTGAAGCTTTCTTT.

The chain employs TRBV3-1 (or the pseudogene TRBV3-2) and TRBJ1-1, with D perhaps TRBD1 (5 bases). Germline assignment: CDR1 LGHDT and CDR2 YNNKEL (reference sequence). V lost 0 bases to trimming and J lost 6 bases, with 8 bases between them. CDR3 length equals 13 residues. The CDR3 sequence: CASSQEGTSEAFF. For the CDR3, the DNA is TGTGCCAGCAGCCAAGAAGGGACCTCTGAAGCTTTCTTT.

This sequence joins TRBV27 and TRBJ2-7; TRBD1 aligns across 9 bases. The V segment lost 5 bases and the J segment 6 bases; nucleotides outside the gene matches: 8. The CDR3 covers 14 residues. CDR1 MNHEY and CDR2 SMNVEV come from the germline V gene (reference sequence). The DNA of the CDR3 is TGTGCCAGCAGTACGAAGGACAGGGGAGGCGAGCAGTACTTC. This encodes CASSTKDRGGEQYF.

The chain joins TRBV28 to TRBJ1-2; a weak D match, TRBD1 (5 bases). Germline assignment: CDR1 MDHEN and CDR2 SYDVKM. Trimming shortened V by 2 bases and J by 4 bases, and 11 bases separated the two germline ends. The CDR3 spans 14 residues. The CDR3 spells CASSLGGASYGYTF. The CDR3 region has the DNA TGTGCCAGCAGTTTAGGAGGGGCCAGCTATGGCTACACCTTC.

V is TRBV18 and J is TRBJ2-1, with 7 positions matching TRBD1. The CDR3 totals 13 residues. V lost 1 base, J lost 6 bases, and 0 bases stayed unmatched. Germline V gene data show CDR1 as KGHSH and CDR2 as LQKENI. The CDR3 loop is CASSPQGANEQFF. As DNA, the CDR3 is TGTGCCAGCTCACCACAGGGGGCCAATGAGCAGTTCTTC.

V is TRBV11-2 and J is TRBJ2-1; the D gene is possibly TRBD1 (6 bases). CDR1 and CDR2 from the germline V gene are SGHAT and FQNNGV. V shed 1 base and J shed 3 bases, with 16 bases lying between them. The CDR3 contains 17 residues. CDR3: CASSLAHGNRVYNEQFF. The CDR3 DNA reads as TGTGCCAGCAGCTTAGCTCACGGGAACAGGGTCTACAATGAGCAGTTCTTC. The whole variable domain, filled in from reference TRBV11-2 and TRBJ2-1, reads EAGVAQSPRYKIIEKRQSVAFWCNPISGHATLYWYQQILGQGPKLLIQFQNNGVVDDSQLPKDRFSAERLKGVDSTLKIQPAKLEDSAVYLCASSLAHGNRVYNEQFFGPGTRLTVL.

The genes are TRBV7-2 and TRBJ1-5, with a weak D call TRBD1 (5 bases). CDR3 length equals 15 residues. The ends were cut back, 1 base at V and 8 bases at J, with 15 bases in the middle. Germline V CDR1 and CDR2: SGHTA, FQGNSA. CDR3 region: CASSLVVGGMEPQHF. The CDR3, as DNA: TGTGCCAGCAGCTTAGTGGTTGGGGGAATGGAGCCCCAGCATTTT.

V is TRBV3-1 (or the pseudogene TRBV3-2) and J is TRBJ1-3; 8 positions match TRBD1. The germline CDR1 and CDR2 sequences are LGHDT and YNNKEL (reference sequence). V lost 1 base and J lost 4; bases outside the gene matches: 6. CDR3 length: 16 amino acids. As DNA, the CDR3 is TGTGCCAGCAGCCAAGGTCGACAGGGGCGCGGAAACACCATATATTTT. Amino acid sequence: CASSQGRQGRGNTIYF.

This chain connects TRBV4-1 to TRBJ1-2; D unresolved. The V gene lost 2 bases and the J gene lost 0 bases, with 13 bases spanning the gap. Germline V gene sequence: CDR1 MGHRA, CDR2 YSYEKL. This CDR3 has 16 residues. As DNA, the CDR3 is TGCGCCAGCAGCCAAAGATTGGCGGTTTCTAACTATGGCTACACCTTC. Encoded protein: CASSQRLAVSNYGYTF.

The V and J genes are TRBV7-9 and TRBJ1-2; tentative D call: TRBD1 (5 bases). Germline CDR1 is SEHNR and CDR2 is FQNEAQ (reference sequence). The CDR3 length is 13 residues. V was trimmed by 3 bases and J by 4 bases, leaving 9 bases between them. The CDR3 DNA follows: TGTGCCAGCAGCTTCCCAGGGATCTATGGCTACACCTTC. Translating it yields CASSFPGIYGYTF. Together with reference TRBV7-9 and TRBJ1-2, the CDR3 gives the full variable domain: DTGVSQNPRHKITKRGQNVTFRCDPISEHNRLYWYRQTLGQGPEFLTYFQNEAQLEKSRLLSDRFSAERPKGSFSTLEIQRTEQGDSAMYLCASSFPGIYGYTFGSGTRLTVV.

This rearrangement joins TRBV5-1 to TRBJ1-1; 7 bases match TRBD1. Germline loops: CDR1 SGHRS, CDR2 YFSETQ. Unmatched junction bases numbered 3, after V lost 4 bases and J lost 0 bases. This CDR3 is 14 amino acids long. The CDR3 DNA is TGCGCCAGCAGCCGGGGACAGATGAACACTGAAGCTTTCTTT. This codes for CASSRGQMNTEAFF.

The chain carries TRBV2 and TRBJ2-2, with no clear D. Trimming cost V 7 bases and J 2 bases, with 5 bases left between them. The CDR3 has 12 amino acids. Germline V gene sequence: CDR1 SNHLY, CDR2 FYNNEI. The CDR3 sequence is CASTRNTGELFF. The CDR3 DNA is TGTGCCAGCACCCGCAACACCGGGGAGCTGTTTTTT.

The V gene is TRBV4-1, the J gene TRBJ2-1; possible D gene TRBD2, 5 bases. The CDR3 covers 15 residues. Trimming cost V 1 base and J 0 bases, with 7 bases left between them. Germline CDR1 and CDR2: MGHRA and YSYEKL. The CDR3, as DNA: TGCGCCAGCAGCCAAGGGAGGAGCTCCTACAATGAGCAGTTCTTC. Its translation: CASSQGRSSYNEQFF.

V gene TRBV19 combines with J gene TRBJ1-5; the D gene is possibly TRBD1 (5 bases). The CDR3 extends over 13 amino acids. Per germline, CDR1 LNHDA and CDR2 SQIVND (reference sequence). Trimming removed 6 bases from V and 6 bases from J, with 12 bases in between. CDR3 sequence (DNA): TGTGCCAGTAGCCAGGGATTGGGTCAGCCCCAGCATTTT. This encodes CASSQGLGQPQHF.